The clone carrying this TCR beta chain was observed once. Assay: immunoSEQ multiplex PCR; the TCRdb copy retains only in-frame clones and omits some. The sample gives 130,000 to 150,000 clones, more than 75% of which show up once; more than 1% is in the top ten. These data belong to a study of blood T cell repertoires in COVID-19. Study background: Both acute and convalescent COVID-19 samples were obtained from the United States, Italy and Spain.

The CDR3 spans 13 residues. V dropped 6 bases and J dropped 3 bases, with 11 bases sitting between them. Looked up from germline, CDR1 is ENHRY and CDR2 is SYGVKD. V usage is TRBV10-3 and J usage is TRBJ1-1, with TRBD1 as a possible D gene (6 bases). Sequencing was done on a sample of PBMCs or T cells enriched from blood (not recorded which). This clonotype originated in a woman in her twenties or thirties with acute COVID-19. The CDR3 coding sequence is TGTGCCATCAGGACAGGTGGAGACACTGAAGCTTTCTTT. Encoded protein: CAIRTGGDTEAFF.